The clone carrying this T cell receptor (beta chain) was seen a few times. The antigen is unknown. This sample was taken from a study of cytomegalovirus exposure and HLA in healthy donors. Though nominally healthy at sampling, donors likely had unrecorded immune exposures. Study-level findings and limits: There were a few CMV-associated chains whose specificity for CMV antigens was confirmed in vitro.

This CDR3 has 16 amino acids. The ends lost 2 bases at V and 5 bases at J; junction bases unmatched: 9. The germline V gene encodes CDR1 SGHRS and CDR2 YFSETQ. It was with 60 Vbeta and 13 Jbeta primers that the PCR ran. The table came from immunoSEQ multiplex PCR; TCRdb's copy has only in-frame clones and leaves some out. The sample records fewer than 200,000 clones, over 65% being singletons. The receptor was derived from a woman aged 25 to 39 in good health and CMV-seronegative. The rearrangement uses TRBV5-1 and TRBJ2-2, with TRBD1 matching 7 bases. The sample was PBMCs. The CDR3 DNA follows: TGCGCCAGCAGCTTTAAGACAGGGCGCGAGACCGGGGAGCTGTTTTTT. Protein sequence: CASSFKTGRETGELFF.